This TCR beta chain was captured by sequencing in a study of sequential checkpoint blockade in melanoma. At the level of the study: Each arm's sequence ended with maintenance nivolumab. Roughly 22 patients had tumor biopsies before treatment and at week 13.

Findings and limits, study-wide: PD-L1 staining and CD8+ counts, not mutational load, tracked tumor T-cell clonality.

Comments on this clone: What it recognizes is unknown.

The germline V gene encodes CDR1 SGHNT and CDR2 YENEEA. Trimming took 2 bases from V and 7 from J; bases not matched to a gene: 14. There are 17 residues in the CDR3. Repertoires were generated with immunoSEQ multiplex PCR, while TCRdb's copy carries only in-frame clones and drops some. The data show several thousand clones, under 45% seen once. Documented treatment: randomized to nivolumab then ipilimumab (arm A) or the reverse (arm B). V gene TRBV11-3 combines with J gene TRBJ2-1, with TRBD2 identical over 7 bases. The receptor was derived from a human donor with melanoma. This material consisted of tumor tissue (inferred from file names), taken from a patient given nivolumab and ipilimumab in sequence. In DNA form, the CDR3 reads TGTGCCAGCAGCTTATCGGTATGGCGGGAGAGGAGAAATGAGCAGTTCTTC. Encoded protein: CASSLSVWRERRNEQFF. The whole variable domain, remainder taken from reference TRBV11-3 and TRBJ2-1, is EAGVVQSPRYKIIEKKQPVAFWCNPISGHNTLYWYLQNLGQGPELLIRYENEEAVDDSQLPKDRFSAERLKGVDSTLKIQPAELGDSAVYLCASSLSVWRERRNEQFFGPGTRLTVL.